This TCR beta chain came from a study of CD8+CD57+ T cells in acquired aplastic anemia. Study-wide context: Sorted CD4+ and CD8+ cells yielded roughly 3.4 ug of DNA on average.

The V end lost 0 bases, the J end lost 3 bases, and 14 bases lay between the germline ends. CDR3 length: 15 amino acids. Germline V gives CDR1 DFQATT, CDR2 SNEGSKA (reference sequence). Many counts were recorded for this clonotype. Genomic DNA constituted the template upon which TCR beta VDJ and CDR3 profiling was performed. MiXCR, run by TCRdb on the reads, gives a single entry per CDR3 protein. The table includes some 210,000 distinct CDR3 sequences, around 63% detected once. Source material: sorted CD4+, CD8+, or CD8+CD57+ T cells (not recorded which) from PBMCs. The chain employs TRBV20-1 and TRBJ1-1, with a weak D call TRBD1 (6 bases). The TCR sequence derives from a human donor in good health. CDR3 loop: CSARDLRDTYTEAFF. The CDR3 DNA reads TGCAGTGCTAGAGACCTTCGGGACACCTACACTGAAGCTTTCTTT.